Here is one T cell receptor beta chain with its context. These data come from a study of blood T cell repertoires in COVID-19. About the study: Donors in the United States, Italy and Spain gave samples during acute or convalescent COVID-19.

In the original workflow: Nucleated cell number was recorded as an estimate derived from reference gene primer amplification. Method: immunoSEQ multiplex PCR; TCRdb's copy keeps in-frame clones and lacks some. Clone size and the V and J calls come from that table; the DNA yielded D and trimming. This sample has about 140,000 clones, with roughly 84% found just once. This CDR3 spans 15 amino acids. Germline lookup yields CDR1 MNHEY and CDR2 SMNVEV (reference sequence). V was pared by 5 bases and J by 6 bases, with 7 bases of the junction left unmatched. The clonotype was recovered from a man in his 60s with active or convalescent COVID-19. The sequenced material came from peripheral blood. The J gene is TRBJ1-5, the V gene TRBV27, with 10 bases lining up with TRBD1. The DNA of the CDR3 is TGTGCCAGCAGTCCGACCCGGGACAGGGGTCAGCCCCAGCATTTT. As protein: CASSPTRDRGQPQHF.